This entry lists 19 T cell receptor beta chains sequenced from one sample in a study of cytomegalovirus exposure and HLA in healthy donors. Profiling relied on immunoSEQ multiplex PCR, and the TCRdb table lists in-frame clones only, not all of them. The data show around 190,000 clones, about 89% seen once. Sample: PBMCs. These receptor sequences come from a man aged 30 to 45 in good health and CMV-seropositive.

This clone was seen only a few times. The chain carries TRBV11-2 and TRBJ2-7; 7 bases line up with TRBD1. V was clipped by 8 bases and J by 2 bases; unmatched bases: 9. This CDR3 has 14 amino acids. The germline gives CDR1 SGHAT, CDR2 FQNNGV. The CDR3 loop is CASFPGQSPYEQYF. The CDR3 DNA follows: TGTGCCAGCTTTCCGGGACAGTCACCCTACGAGCAGTACTTC.

The chain combines TRBV27 with TRBJ1-5; D possibly corresponds to TRBD1 (6 bases). V lost 2 bases to trimming and J lost 0 bases, with 8 bases between them. Germline V gives CDR1 MNHEY, CDR2 SMNVEV (reference sequence). The CDR3 has 15 residues. DNA of the CDR3: TGTGCCAGCAGTTTAACAGGGACTAGCAATCAGCCCCAGCATTTT. Its protein is CASSLTGTSNQPQHF.

V gene TRBV2 combines with J gene TRBJ1-2; 9 bases agree with TRBD1. Germline V gene lookup returns CDR1 SNHLY and CDR2 FYNNEI. This CDR3 comprises 14 residues. Trimming took 7 bases from V and 5 from J; bases not matched to a gene: 8. The CDR3 bases are TGTGCCAGCATCAAACCGACAGGGGGGTATGGCTACACCTTC. Its translation is CASIKPTGGYGYTF.

J is TRBJ1-5 and V is TRBV2; D is undetermined. In germline, CDR1 is SNHLY, CDR2 FYNNEI. V lost 6 bases and J lost 6, with 12 bases in between. The CDR3 covers 13 residues. The CDR3 is CASRTAISQPQHF. DNA of the CDR3: TGTGCCAGCAGGACCGCAATCAGTCAGCCCCAGCATTTT.

As concerns this clone: The same CDR3 also results from other DNA sequences found in this sample. V is TRBV27 and J is TRBJ1-5; D might be TRBD1 (5 bases). This CDR3 comprises 13 residues. V gave up 1 base and J gave up 4 bases, with 5 bases separating them. Germline CDR1 and CDR2: MNHEY and SMNVEV (reference sequence). The DNA for the CDR3 is TGTGCCAGCAGTTTATGGGGGAATCAGCCCCAGCATTTT. Its translation is CASSLWGNQPQHF.

J is TRBJ2-3 and V is TRBV5-1; 12 nucleotides align to TRBD1. Germline V lookup: CDR1 SGHRS, CDR2 YFSETQ. The V and J ends lost 0 bases and 2 bases, in that order; junction bases with no gene match: 1. The CDR3 covers 16 residues. DNA for the CDR3: TGCGCCAGCAGCTTGGAGGGACAGGGGGCCACAGATACGCAGTATTTT. Its protein product is CASSLEGQGATDTQYF.

The chain carries TRBV12-2 and TRBJ2-3; the table calls TRBD2, which could not be checked here. TRBV12-2 represents a pseudogene. The CDR3 totals 14 residues. The CDR3 sequence: CASRLVRTVDTQYF. CDR3 nucleotides: TGTGCAAGTCGCCTAGTTAGAACCGTAGATACGCAGTATTTT.

The sample holds one count of this clone. The rearrangement uses TRBV29-1 and TRBJ2-5, with D possibly TRBD2 on 6 matching bases. V was cut by 1 base and J by 2 bases, with 11 bases left in between. The CDR3 totals 14 residues. Germline CDR1 reads SQVTM; CDR2 reads ANQGSEA. The CDR3 spells CSVEGWDFQETQYF. DNA of the CDR3: TGCAGCGTTGAAGGATGGGACTTTCAAGAGACCCAGTACTTC.

This chain joins TRBV27 and TRBJ2-7; D possibly matches TRBD1 or TRBD2 (5 bases each). Germline V lookup: CDR1 MNHEY, CDR2 SMNVEV (reference sequence). The CDR3 covers 13 residues. The V gene lost 2 bases and the J gene lost 6 bases, with 11 bases spanning the gap. The CDR3, as DNA: TGTGCCAGCAGTTTAGGGTATGGGGGCGAGCAGTACTTC. Amino acids: CASSLGYGGEQYF.

V and J are TRBV5-4 and TRBJ2-7; maybe TRBD2 (5 bases). Germline-derived CDR1 and CDR2 are SGHNT and YYREEE (reference sequence). CDR3 size: 16 residues. V dropped 0 bases and J dropped 0 bases, with 13 bases sitting between them. The CDR3 region has the DNA TGTGCCAGCAGCTTGGGATCGGGGTCCCTCTCCTACGAGCAGTACTTC. Translating it yields CASSLGSGSLSYEQYF.

This chain uses TRBV7-2 with TRBJ2-1; D ambiguous. Deletions cut 3 bases from V and 5 bases from J, with 11 bases between. Germline V gives CDR1 SGHTA, CDR2 FQGNSA. The CDR3 contains 14 residues. CDR3 loop: CASSFMIRNNEQFF. The CDR3 DNA reads as TGTGCCAGCAGCTTCATGATCCGCAACAATGAGCAGTTCTTC. The entire variable domain, with the rest obtained from reference TRBV7-2 and TRBJ2-1, is as follows: GAGVSQSPSNKVTEKGKDVELRCDPISGHTALYWYRQSLGQGLEFLIYFQGNSAPDKSGLPSDRFSAERTGGSVSTLTIQRTQQEDSAVYLCASSFMIRNNEQFFGPGTRLTVL.

The chain couples TRBV4-3 to TRBJ1-1; 7 bases agree with TRBD1. With V trimmed by 1 base and J by 4 bases, 6 bases remained unmatched. The CDR3 has 15 amino acids. The V gene's germline CDR1 is LGHNA and CDR2 YSLEER. The CDR3 reads CASSQGTGATTEAFF. The CDR3 coding sequence is TGCGCCAGCAGCCAAGGAACAGGGGCTACCACTGAAGCTTTCTTT.

The gene calls are TRBV7-8 and TRBJ2-7, with a tentative D call TRBD1 (5 bases). There are 14 residues in the CDR3. Trimming left V 3 bases short and J 1 base short, with 10 bases between. Germline V gene data show CDR1 as SGHVS and CDR2 as FQNEAQ. The CDR3: CASSFAGPSYEQYF. The DNA for the CDR3 is TGTGCCAGCAGCTTCGCAGGGCCATCCTACGAGCAGTACTTC.

The chain's CDR3 is CSVNQGDGNTIYF. The CDR3 DNA reads TGCAGCGTTAACCAGGGGGATGGAAACACCATATATTTT. This chain links TRBV29-1 with TRBJ1-3; the match to TRBD1 covers 7 bases. J lost 3 bases, V lost 5 bases, and 4 bases had no gene match. From germline, CDR1 is SQVTM and CDR2 ANQGSEA. This CDR3 region has 13 residues.

The chain links TRBV10-1 to TRBJ2-1; D is undetermined. The CDR3 is 17 amino acids. Between the trimmed V and J ends, which lost 10 bases and 0 bases, there was a span of 22 bases. The germline CDR1 and CDR2 sequences are WNHNN and SYGVQD (reference sequence). The CDR3 is CAIPQGFRTSSYNEQFF. The CDR3 region has the DNA TGCGCCATCCCACAAGGATTTCGAACGAGCTCCTACAATGAGCAGTTCTTC.

The CDR3, as DNA: TGTGCCAGCAGCTCCACGGGACGGGATAATCAGCCCCAGCATTTT. This encodes CASSSTGRDNQPQHF. The rearrangement joins TRBV7-2 to TRBJ1-5; perhaps TRBD1 as D (5 bases). The CDR3 runs to 15 residues. CDR1 and CDR2 (germline): SGHTA, FQGNSA. Deletions cut 4 bases from V and 4 bases from J, with 14 bases between. Full variable domain (missing parts from reference TRBV7-2 and TRBJ1-5): GAGVSQSPSNKVTEKGKDVELRCDPISGHTALYWYRQSLGQGLEFLIYFQGNSAPDKSGLPSDRFSAERTGGSVSTLTIQRTQQEDSAVYLCASSSTGRDNQPQHFGDGTRLSIL.

The chain combines TRBV19 with TRBJ2-1, with 7 bases identical to TRBD2. Trimming at V came to 7 bases and at J to 1 base, leaving 7 bases not matched to a gene. This CDR3 has 15 residues. Germline loops: CDR1 LNHDA, CDR2 SQIVND (reference sequence). The CDR3 reads CASKASGFSYNEQFF. The CDR3, as DNA: TGTGCCAGTAAGGCTAGCGGTTTTTCCTACAATGAGCAGTTCTTC.

The chain joins TRBV2 to TRBJ1-2; the match to TRBD1 covers 10 bases. The V and J ends lost 6 bases and 8 bases, in that order; junction bases with no gene match: 6. The CDR3 loop spans 13 amino acids. The germline V gene has CDR1 SNHLY and CDR2 FYNNEI. CDR3 protein: CASREGTGAGYTF. Written as DNA, the CDR3 is TGTGCCAGCAGGGAGGGGACAGGGGCCGGCTACACCTTC.

The chain uses TRBV6-6 and TRBJ1-2, with TRBD1 as a possible D gene (6 bases). Germline V lookup: CDR1 MNHNY, CDR2 SVGAGI (reference sequence). The CDR3 has 16 amino acids. The V and J ends lost 5 bases and 4 bases respectively, with 20 bases between them. CDR3 loop: CASSRKETQGTYGYTF. The CDR3 DNA reads TGTGCCAGCAGTCGCAAGGAGACCCAGGGGACCTATGGCTACACCTTC.